The 9 T cell receptor beta chains below all came from one sample that was sequenced in a study of tissue T cells after allogeneic stem cell transplantation. The method was immunoSEQ multiplex PCR; TCRdb's version includes in-frame clones alone and lacks a portion of them. The sample lists about 48,000 clones, about three quarters occurring once. What was sequenced was sorted cells pooled from one or two spleens. These receptors all stem from a pool of C57BL/6 mice in good health.

Concerning this clone itself: Gene names refer to mouse genes. The read ends 1 residue before the CDR3 terminus; that terminus is restored from the germline J gene. V is TRBV13-2 and J is TRBJ1-2; D gene uncertain. The CDR3 is made up of 13 amino acids. Trimming left V 0 bases short and J 7 bases short, with 10 bases between. Germline assignment: CDR1 NNHNN and CDR2 SYGAGS (reference sequence). The covered CDR3 bases are TGTGCCAGCGGTGATGCACGGGAGGACGACTACACC. Translated, it gives CASGDAREDDYT. The full CDR3 protein is CASGDAREDDYTF.

This clone was counted only a few times. Mouse names are used for the genes. Read coverage stops 1 residue before the CDR3 terminus; the germline J gene supplies the remainder. This sample also contains other DNA sequences that code for the same CDR3. J is TRBJ2-7 and V is TRBV16; the D is unclear. The CDR3 has 12 amino acids. CDR1 and CDR2 from the germline V gene are SGHSA and FRNQAP. Deletions cut 1 base from V and 3 bases from J, with 4 bases between. This CDR3 reads CASSLVGYEQYF. The part of the CDR3 DNA that was read is TGTGCAAGCAGCTTAGTGGGCTATGAACAGTAC.

On this clone itself: Here the gene names and germline are mouse. The read halts 1 residue ahead of the CDR3 end, with the missing end drawn from the germline J gene. J is TRBJ1-5 and V is TRBV31, with D perhaps TRBD1 (5 bases). This CDR3 spans 12 amino acids. CDR1 and CDR2 from the germline V gene are GKSSPN and SITVG. V lost 0 bases and J lost 7, with 7 bases in between. The chain's CDR3 is CAWSLEGQAPLF. Incomplete CDR3 DNA: TGTGCCTGGAGTCTGGAGGGGCAGGCTCCGCTT.

In regard to this clone: All gene names here are mouse names. The sequenced fragment ends 1 residue before the CDR3 boundary, so the rest is inferred from the germline J gene. The V call is TRBV2, the J call TRBJ2-7; TRBD1 matches 7 bases. CDR1 is LGHNA, CDR2 YSYQKL, per germline. CDR3 length: 12 residues. Losses at the gene ends were 6 bases for V and 2 bases for J; bases not matched to a gene: 1. The chain's CDR3 is CASSTGAYEQYF. Partial CDR3 DNA: TGTGCCAGCAGTACAGGGGCCTATGAACAGTAC.

On this clone itself: Gene names refer to mouse genes. Read coverage stops 1 residue before the CDR3 terminus; the germline J gene supplies the remainder. The rearrangement joins TRBV15 to TRBJ2-1; 11 nucleotides align to TRBD2. This CDR3 is 16 amino acids long. V lost 5 bases to trimming and J lost 2 bases; unmatched junction nucleotides: 5. Germline CDR1 and CDR2: SGHND and FRSKSL. The part of the CDR3 DNA that was read is TGTGCCAGCAGTCCGGGACTGGGGGTGGACTATGCTGAGCAGTTC. Translating gives CASSPGLGVDYAEQF. The full CDR3 sequence reads CASSPGLGVDYAEQFF.

This clone was recorded only once. Genes and germline come from the mouse. The read finishes 1 residue shy of the CDR3 end, and the germline J gene is used to complete it. The V gene is TRBV13-2, the J gene TRBJ2-7, with 7 positions matching TRBD1. With 3 bases clipped from V and 0 bases from J, the junction kept 3 bases outside the gene matches. The germline CDR1 and CDR2 sequences are NNHNN and SYGAGS (reference sequence). The CDR3 is 14 amino acids. CDR3 DNA (partial): TGTGCCAGCGGTGTCCGGGACAGCTCCTATGAACAGTAC. Residues: CASGVRDSSYEQY. The CDR3 in full is CASGVRDSSYEQYF.

Worth noting for this clone: Gene labels here are mouse ones. Coverage ceases 1 residue before the CDR3 finishes, and the germline J gene fills in the end. The rearrangement uses TRBV19 and TRBJ1-3, with 8 bases that match TRBD1. Germline lookup yields CDR1 FNHDT and CDR2 SITEND (reference sequence). The CDR3 consists of 15 residues. The V segment lost 2 bases and the J segment 2 bases; nucleotides outside the gene matches: 3. CDR3 region: CASSMSQGAGNTLYF. The covered CDR3 bases are TGTGCCAGCAGTATGTCACAGGGGGCTGGAAATACGCTCTAT.

Concerning this clone itself: Each gene name is a mouse one. The read gets to within 1 residue of the CDR3 end, and the germline J gene fills in the rest. The gene calls are TRBV3 and TRBJ2-3; 11 nucleotides agree with TRBD2. Per germline, CDR1 SNHLY and CDR2 FYNGKV (reference sequence). After removal of 0 bases from V and 3 bases from J, the junction contained 2 bases not matched to a gene. The CDR3 has 16 amino acids. The CDR3 bases that were read are TGTGCCAGCAGCTTAGCGCGGACTGGGGGGGCAGAAACGCTGTAT. This translates into CASSLARTGGAETLY. The CDR3 in full is CASSLARTGGAETLYF.

Turning to this clone: Each gene name is a mouse one. The read is 1 residue too short to cover the CDR3 end, so that end is filled in from the germline J gene. The rearrangement uses TRBV19 and TRBJ2-4; D unresolved. The germline V and J ends were trimmed by 1 base and 0 bases, with 6 bases remaining between them. Germline V lookup: CDR1 FNHDT, CDR2 SITEND (reference sequence). The CDR3 runs to 14 residues. CDR3 loop: CASSIITSQNTLYF. The CDR3 bases that were read are TGTGCCAGCAGTATAATAACCAGTCAAAACACCTTGTAC.